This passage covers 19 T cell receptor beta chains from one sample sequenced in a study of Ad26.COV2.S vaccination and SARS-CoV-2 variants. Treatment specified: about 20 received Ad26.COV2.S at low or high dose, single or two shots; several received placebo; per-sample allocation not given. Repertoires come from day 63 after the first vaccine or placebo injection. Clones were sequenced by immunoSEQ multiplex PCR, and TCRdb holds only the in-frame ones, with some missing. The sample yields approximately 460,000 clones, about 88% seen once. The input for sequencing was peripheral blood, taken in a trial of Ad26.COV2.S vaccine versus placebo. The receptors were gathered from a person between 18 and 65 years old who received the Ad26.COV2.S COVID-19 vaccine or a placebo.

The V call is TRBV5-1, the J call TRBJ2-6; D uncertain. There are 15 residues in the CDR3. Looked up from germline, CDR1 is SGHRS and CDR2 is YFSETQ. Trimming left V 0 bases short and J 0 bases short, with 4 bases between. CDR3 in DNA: TGCGCCAGCAGCTTGGATCCCTCTGGGGCCAACGTCCTGACTTTC. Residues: CASSLDPSGANVLTF.

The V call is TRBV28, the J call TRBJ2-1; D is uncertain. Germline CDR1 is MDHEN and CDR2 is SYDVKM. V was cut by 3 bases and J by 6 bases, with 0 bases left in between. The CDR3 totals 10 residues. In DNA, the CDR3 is TGTGCCAGCAGTTTCAATGAGCAGTTCTTC. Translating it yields CASSFNEQFF. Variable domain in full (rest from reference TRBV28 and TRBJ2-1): DVKVTQSSRYLVKRTGEKVFLECVQDMDHENMFWYRQDPGLGLRLIYFSYDVKMKEKGDIPEGYSVSREKKERFSLILESASTNQTSMYLCASSFNEQFFGPGTRLTVL.

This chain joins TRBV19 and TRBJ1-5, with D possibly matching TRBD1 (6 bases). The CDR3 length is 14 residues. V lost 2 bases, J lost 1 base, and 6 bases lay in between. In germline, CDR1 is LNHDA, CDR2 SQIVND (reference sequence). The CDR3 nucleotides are TGTGCCAGTAGTATAACAGGGAGCAATCAGCCCCAGCATTTT. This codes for CASSITGSNQPQHF. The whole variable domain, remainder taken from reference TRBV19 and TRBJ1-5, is DGGITQSPKYLFRKEGQNVTLSCEQNLNHDAMYWYRQDPGQGLRLIYYSQIVNDFQKGDIAEGYSVSREKKESFPLTVTSAQKNPTAFYLCASSITGSNQPQHFGDGTRLSIL.

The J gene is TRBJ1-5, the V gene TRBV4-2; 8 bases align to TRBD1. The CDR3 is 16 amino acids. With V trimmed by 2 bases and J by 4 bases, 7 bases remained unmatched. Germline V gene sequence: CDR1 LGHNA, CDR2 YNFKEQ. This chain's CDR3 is CASSQYTGGENQPQHF. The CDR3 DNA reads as TGTGCCAGCAGCCAATACACAGGGGGGGAAAATCAGCCCCAGCATTTT.

DNA of the CDR3: TGTGCCTGGACAGCACAGCCAAACACTGAAGCTTTCTTT. Translation: CAWTAQPNTEAFF. V and J are TRBV30 and TRBJ1-1; D unclear. The CDR3 is made up of 13 amino acids. Germline CDR1 is GTSNPN and CDR2 is SVGIG (reference sequence). Trimming shortened V by 4 bases and J by 2 bases, and 11 bases separated the two germline ends. Using reference TRBV30 and TRBJ1-1 for the parts outside the CDR3, the full variable domain is SQTIHQWPATLVQPVGSPLSLECTVEGTSNPNLYWYRQAAGRGLQLLFYSVGIGQISSEVPQNLSASRPQDRQFILSSKKLLLSDSGFYLCAWTAQPNTEAFFGQGTRLTVV.

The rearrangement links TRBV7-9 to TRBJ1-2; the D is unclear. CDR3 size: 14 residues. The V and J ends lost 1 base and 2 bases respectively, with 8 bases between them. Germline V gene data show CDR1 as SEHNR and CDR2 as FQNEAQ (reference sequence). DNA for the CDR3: TGTGCCAGCAGCTTAGAAGGTGGCAACTATGGCTACACCTTC. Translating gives CASSLEGGNYGYTF.

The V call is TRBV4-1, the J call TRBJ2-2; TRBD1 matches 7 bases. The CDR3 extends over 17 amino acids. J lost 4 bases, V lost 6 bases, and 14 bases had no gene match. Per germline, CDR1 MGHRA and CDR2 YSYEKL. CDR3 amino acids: CASSPGTEHPFTGELFF. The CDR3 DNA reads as TGCGCCAGCAGTCCCGGGACAGAACATCCTTTCACCGGGGAGCTGTTTTTT.

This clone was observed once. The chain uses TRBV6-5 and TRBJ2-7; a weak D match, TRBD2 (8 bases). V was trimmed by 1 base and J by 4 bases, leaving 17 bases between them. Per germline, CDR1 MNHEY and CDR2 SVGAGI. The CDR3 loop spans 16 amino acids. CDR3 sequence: CASSYYQGQRGYEQYF. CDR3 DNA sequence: TGTGCCAGCAGTTACTACCAGGGACAGCGGGGGTACGAGCAGTACTTC.

The CDR3 DNA sequence: TGTGCCAGCAGTAGACCCGACAGGAATGGAAACACCATATATTTT. Translating gives CASSRPDRNGNTIYF. The chain combines TRBV6-6 with TRBJ1-3; D perhaps matches TRBD1 (6 bases). Trimming removed 5 bases from V and 3 bases from J, with 14 bases in between. There are 15 residues in the CDR3. CDR1 is MNHNY, CDR2 SVGAGI, per germline (reference sequence).

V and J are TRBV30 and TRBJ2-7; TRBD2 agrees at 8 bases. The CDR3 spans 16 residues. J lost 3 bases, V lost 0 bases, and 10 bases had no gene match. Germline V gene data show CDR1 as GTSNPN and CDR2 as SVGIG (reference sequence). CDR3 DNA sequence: TGTGCCTGGAGTGTACGGGGGGGCCAGGGTGGCTACGAGCAGTACTTC. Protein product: CAWSVRGGQGGYEQYF. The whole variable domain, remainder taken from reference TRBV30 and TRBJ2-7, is SQTIHQWPATLVQPVGSPLSLECTVEGTSNPNLYWYRQAAGRGLQLLFYSVGIGQISSEVPQNLSASRPQDRQFILSSKKLLLSDSGFYLCAWSVRGGQGGYEQYFGPGTRLTVT.

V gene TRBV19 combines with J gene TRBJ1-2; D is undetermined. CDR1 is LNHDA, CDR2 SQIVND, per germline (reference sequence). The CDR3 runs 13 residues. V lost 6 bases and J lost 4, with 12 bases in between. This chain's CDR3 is CASRRVGGYGYTF. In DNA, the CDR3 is TGTGCCAGTAGGAGGGTTGGCGGCTATGGCTACACCTTC.

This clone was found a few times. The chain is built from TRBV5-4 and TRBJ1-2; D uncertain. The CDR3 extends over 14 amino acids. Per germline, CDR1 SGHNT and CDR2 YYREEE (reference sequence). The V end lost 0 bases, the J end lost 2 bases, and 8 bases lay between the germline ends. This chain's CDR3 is CASSLDLINYGYTF. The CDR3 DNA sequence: TGTGCCAGCAGCTTGGACCTAATAAACTATGGCTACACCTTC.

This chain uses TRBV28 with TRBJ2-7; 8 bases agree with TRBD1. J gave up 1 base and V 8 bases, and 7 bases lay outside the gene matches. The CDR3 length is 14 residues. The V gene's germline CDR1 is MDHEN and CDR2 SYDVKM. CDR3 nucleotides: TGTGCCAGCGGTGGGACAGGTCCTTCCTACGAGCAGTACTTC. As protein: CASGGTGPSYEQYF.

CDR3 sequence (DNA): TGTGCCAGTAGTATAGTTGCTACGGATACGCAGTATTTT. It codes for CASSIVATDTQYF. This chain uses TRBV19 with TRBJ2-3; the D is unclear. Looked up from germline, CDR1 is LNHDA and CDR2 is SQIVND (reference sequence). The CDR3 contains 13 residues. V was shortened by 1 base and J by 6 bases, with 8 bases between the two germline ends. Drawing the rest from reference TRBV19 and TRBJ2-3, the complete variable domain is DGGITQSPKYLFRKEGQNVTLSCEQNLNHDAMYWYRQDPGQGLRLIYYSQIVNDFQKGDIAEGYSVSREKKESFPLTVTSAQKNPTAFYLCASSIVATDTQYFGPGTRLTVL.

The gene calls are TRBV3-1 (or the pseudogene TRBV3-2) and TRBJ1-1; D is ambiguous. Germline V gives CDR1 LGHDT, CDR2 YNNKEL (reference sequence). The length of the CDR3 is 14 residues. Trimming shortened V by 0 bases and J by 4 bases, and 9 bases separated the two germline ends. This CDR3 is CASSQDRRITEAFF. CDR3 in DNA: TGTGCCAGCAGCCAAGATCGTCGCATCACTGAAGCTTTCTTT.

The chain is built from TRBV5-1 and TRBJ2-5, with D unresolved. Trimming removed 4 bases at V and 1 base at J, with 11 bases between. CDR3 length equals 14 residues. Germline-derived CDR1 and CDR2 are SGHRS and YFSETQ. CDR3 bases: TGCGCCAGCAGCATTGAGTCCCCCCAAGAGACCCAGTACTTC. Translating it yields CASSIESPQETQYF. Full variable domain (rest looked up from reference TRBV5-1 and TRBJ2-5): KAGVTQTPRYLIKTRGQQVTLSCSPISGHRSVSWYQQTPGQGLQFLFEYFSETQRNKGNFPGRFSGRQFSNSRSEMNVSTLELGDSALYLCASSIESPQETQYFGPGTRLLVL.

This CDR3 reads CASSELGLLNEKLFF. Here the CDR3 DNA reads TGTGCCAGCAGTGAATTAGGATTACTTAATGAAAAACTGTTTTTT. The chain recombines TRBV25-1 with TRBJ1-4, with unresolved D. Trimming took off 1 base at V and 4 bases at J, with 10 bases between the two ends. The CDR3 extends over 15 amino acids. Germline assignment: CDR1 MGHDK and CDR2 SYGVNS.

The CDR3 DNA is TGTGCCAGCAGCCAAGATCAAGCGGGAGGCTCCTACAATGAGCAGTTCTTC. As protein: CASSQDQAGGSYNEQFF. V usage is TRBV3-1 (or the pseudogene TRBV3-2) and J usage is TRBJ2-1, with 9 positions matching TRBD2. With 0 bases clipped from V and 0 bases from J, the junction kept 3 bases outside the gene matches. Germline V gene sequence: CDR1 LGHDT, CDR2 YNNKEL (reference sequence). This CDR3 comprises 17 residues.

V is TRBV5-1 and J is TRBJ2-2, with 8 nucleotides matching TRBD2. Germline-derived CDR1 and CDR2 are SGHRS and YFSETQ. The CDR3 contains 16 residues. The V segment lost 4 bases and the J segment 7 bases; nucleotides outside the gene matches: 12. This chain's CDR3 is CASSLTTAGGVGELFF. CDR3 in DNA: TGCGCCAGCAGCCTAACCACCGCGGGGGGAGTCGGGGAGCTGTTTTTT.